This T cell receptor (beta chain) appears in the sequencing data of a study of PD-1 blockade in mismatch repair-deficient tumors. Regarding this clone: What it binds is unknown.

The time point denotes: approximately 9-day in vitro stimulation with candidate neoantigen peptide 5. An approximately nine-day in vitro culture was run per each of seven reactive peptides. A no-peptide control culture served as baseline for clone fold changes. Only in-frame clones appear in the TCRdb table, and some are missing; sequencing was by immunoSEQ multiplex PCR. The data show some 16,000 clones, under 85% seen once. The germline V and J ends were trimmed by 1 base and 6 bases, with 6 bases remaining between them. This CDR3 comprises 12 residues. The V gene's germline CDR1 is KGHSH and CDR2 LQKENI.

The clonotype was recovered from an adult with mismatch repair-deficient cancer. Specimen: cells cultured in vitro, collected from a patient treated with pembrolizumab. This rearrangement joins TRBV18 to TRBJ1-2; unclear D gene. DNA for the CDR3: TGTGCCAGCTCACCACAGGGAAATGGCTACACCTTC. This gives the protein CASSPQGNGYTF.